The present TCR beta chain was sequenced within a study of blood T cell repertoires in COVID-19. Study summary: Researchers got acute and convalescent COVID-19 samples from the United States, Italy and Spain. The cDNA or gDNA used as material had been derived from T cells, B-cell-depleted T cells, or PBMCs.

In regard to this clone: One junction end does not reproduce the germline sequence, and a read error may be involved.

As originally analysed: Estimates of nucleated cell counts were drawn from the amplification of reference gene primers. The data were produced by immunoSEQ multiplex PCR, yet TCRdb's version contains in-frame clones alone and is incomplete. V, J and clone size reflect that table, while D and trimming were determined from the DNA. The sample records under 300,000 clones, roughly 91% being singletons. The sample consisted of peripheral blood. This clonotype was obtained from a woman aged 40 to 50 who had recovered from COVID-19.

CDR3 bases: TGTGCCAGCAGCTTAGGAGGGGGACCCGGGGACTTC. Translating gives CASSLGGGPGDF. The chain recombines TRBV13 with TRBJ2-5, with a possible D match to TRBD1 (6 bases). This CDR3 contains 12 residues. Looked up from germline, CDR1 is PRHDT and CDR2 is FYEKMQ (reference sequence).